The subject of this entry is one T cell receptor (beta chain). The data were produced by immunoSEQ multiplex PCR, yet TCRdb's version contains in-frame clones alone and is incomplete. This table holds roughly 65,000 clones, about 93% found once. The CDR3 has 14 amino acids. Germline V gene lookup returns CDR1 MDHEN and CDR2 SYDVKM. V lost 4 bases to trimming and J lost 7 bases, with 14 bases between them. The data were obtained in a study of T cell changes during pregnancy in multiple sclerosis. This rearrangement joins TRBV28 to TRBJ1-5; D is uncertain. Source: peripheral blood, taken in the third trimester of pregnancy. The receptor was derived from a female donor in good health, enrolled as a control in a pregnancy study. The CDR3 region is CASSSLGVEQPQHF. CDR3 nucleotide sequence: TGTGCCAGCAGTTCTCTCGGGGTTGAGCAGCCCCAGCATTTT.